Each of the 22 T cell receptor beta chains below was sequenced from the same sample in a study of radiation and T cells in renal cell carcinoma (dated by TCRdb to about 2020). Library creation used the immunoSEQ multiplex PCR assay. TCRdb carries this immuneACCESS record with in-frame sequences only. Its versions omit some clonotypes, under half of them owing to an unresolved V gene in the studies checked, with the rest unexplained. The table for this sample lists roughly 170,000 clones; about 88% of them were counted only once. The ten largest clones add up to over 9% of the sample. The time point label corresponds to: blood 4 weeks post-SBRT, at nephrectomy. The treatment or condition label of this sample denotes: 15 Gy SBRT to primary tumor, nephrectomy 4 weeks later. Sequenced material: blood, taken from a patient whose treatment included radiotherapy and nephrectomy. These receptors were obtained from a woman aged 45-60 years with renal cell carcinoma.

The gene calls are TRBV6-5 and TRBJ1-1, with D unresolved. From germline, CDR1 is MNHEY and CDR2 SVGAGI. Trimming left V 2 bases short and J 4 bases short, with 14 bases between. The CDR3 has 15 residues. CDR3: CASSYRKGRLTEAFF. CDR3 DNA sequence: TGTGCCAGCAGTTACCGTAAGGGTCGTCTCACTGAAGCTTTCTTT.

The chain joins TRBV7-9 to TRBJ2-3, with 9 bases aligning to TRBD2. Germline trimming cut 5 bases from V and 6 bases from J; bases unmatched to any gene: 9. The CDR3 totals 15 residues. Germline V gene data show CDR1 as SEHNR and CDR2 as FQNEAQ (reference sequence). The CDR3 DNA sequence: TGTGCCAGCAGCCATGGAGGCGGGGGGGGCGATACGCAGTATTTT. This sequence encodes CASSHGGGGGDTQYF.

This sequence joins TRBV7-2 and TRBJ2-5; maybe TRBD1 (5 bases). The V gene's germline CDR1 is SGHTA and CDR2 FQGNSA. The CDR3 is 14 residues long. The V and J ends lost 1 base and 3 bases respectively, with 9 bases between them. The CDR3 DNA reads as TGTGCCAGCAGCTTAGTTTGGGGCGAAGAGACCCAGTACTTC. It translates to CASSLVWGEETQYF.

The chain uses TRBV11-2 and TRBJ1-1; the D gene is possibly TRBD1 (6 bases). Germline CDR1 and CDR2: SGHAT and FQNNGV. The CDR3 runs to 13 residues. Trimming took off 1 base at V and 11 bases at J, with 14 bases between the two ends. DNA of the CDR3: TGTGCCAGCAGCTTAGTGTCTACAGGGTGGGCTTTCTTT. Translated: CASSLVSTGWAFF.

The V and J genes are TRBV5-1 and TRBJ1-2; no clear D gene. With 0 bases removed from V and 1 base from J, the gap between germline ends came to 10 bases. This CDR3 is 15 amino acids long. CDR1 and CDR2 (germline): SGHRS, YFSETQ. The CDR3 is CASSLGEGFNYGYTF. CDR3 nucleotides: TGCGCCAGCAGCTTGGGGGAGGGTTTTAACTATGGCTACACCTTC.

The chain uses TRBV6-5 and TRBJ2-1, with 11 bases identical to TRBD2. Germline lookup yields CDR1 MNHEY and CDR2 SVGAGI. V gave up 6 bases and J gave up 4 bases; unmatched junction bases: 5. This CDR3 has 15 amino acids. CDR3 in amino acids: CASRQLAGAYNEQFF. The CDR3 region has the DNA TGTGCCAGCAGACAACTAGCGGGAGCTTACAATGAGCAGTTCTTC.

Here the CDR3 reads CASSHEYRGAYGYTF. In DNA form, the CDR3 reads TGTGCCAGCAGCCACGAATACAGGGGTGCCTATGGCTACACCTTC. V gene TRBV5-5 combines with J gene TRBJ1-2, with 7 bases identical to TRBD1. Germline CDR1 and CDR2: SGHKS and YYEKEE (reference sequence). This CDR3 has 15 residues. Trimming took 4 bases from V and 4 from J; bases not matched to a gene: 10.

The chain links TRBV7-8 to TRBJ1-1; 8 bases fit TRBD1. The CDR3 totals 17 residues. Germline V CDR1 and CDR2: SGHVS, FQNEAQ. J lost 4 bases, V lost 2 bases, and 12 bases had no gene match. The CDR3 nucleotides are TGTGCCAGCAGCTTACCCCAGGGGGCCGTCCGGGGCACTGAAGCTTTCTTT. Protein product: CASSLPQGAVRGTEAFF.

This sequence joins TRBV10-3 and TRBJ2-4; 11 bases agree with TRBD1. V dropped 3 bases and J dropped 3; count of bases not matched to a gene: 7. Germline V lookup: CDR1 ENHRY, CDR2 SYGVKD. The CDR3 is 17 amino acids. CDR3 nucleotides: TGTGCCATCAGTGAAGGACAGGGGGCGCGTGGCAAAAACATTCAGTACTTC. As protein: CAISEGQGARGKNIQYF.

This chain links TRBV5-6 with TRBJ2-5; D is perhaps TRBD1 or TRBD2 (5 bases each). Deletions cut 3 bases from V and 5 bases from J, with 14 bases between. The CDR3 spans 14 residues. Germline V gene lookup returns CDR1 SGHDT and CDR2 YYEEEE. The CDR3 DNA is TGTGCCAGCAGCTACGCCGGGACGGGGGAGACCCAGTACTTC. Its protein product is CASSYAGTGETQYF.

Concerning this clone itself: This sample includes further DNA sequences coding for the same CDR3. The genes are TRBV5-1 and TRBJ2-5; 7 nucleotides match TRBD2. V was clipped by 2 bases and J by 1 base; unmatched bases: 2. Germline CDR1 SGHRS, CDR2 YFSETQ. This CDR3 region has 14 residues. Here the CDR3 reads CASSLGTTQETQYF. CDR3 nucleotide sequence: TGCGCCAGCAGCTTAGGGACTACCCAAGAGACCCAGTACTTC.

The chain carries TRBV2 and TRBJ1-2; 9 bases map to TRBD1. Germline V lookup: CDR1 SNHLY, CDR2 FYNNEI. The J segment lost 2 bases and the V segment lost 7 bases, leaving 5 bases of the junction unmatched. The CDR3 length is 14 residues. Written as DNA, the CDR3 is TGTGCCAGCATCCCGGGACAGGGAAACTATGGCTACACCTTC. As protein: CASIPGQGNYGYTF.

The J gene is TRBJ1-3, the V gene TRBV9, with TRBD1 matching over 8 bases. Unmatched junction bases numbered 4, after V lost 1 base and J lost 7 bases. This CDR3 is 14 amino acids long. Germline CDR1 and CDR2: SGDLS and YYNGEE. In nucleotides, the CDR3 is TGTGCCAGCAGCGTAAACCCAGGGGGCAACACCATATATTTT. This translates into CASSVNPGGNTIYF.

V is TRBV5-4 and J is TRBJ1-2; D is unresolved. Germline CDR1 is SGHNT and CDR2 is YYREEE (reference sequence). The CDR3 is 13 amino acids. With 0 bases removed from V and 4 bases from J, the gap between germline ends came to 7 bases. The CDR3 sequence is CASSLEQIYGYTF. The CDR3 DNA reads TGTGCCAGCAGCTTGGAACAGATCTATGGCTACACCTTC.

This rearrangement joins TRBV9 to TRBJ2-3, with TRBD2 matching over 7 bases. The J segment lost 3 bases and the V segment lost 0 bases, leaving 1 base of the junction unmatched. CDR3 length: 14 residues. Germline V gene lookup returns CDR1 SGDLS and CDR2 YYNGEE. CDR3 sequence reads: CASSVGRGTDTQYF. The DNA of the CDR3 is TGTGCCAGCAGCGTAGGGCGGGGGACAGATACGCAGTATTTT.

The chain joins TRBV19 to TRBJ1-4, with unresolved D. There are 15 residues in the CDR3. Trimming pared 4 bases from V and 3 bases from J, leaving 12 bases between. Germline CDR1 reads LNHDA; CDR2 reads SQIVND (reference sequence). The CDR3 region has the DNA TGTGCCAGTAGTAGGAACGGCGGAGCTAATGAAAAACTGTTTTTT. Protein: CASSRNGGANEKLFF.

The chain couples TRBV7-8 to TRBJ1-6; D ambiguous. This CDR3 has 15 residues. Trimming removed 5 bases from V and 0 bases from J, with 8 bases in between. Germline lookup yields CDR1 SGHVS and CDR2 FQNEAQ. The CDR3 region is CASSHGSSYNSPLHF. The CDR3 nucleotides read TGTGCCAGCAGCCACGGGAGCTCCTATAATTCACCCCTCCACTTT.

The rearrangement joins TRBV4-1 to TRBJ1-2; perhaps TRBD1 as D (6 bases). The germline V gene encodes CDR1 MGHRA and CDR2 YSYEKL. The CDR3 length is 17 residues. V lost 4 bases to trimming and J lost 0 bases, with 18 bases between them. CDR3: CASSLTGTTQTNYGYTF. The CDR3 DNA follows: TGCGCCAGCAGCCTTACCGGGACAACCCAAACTAACTATGGCTACACCTTC.

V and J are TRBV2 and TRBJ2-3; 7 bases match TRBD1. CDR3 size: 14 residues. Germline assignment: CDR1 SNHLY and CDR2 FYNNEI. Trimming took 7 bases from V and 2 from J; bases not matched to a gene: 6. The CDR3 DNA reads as TGTGCCAGCACCGAAAGGGGGCACACAGATACGCAGTATTTT. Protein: CASTERGHTDTQYF.

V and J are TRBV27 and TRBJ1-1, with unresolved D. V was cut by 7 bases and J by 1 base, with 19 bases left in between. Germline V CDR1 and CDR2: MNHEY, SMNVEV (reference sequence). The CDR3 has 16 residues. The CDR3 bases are TGTGCCAGCAACGCCTCCCCGCACAGCAAGAACACTGAAGCTTTCTTT. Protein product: CASNASPHSKNTEAFF.

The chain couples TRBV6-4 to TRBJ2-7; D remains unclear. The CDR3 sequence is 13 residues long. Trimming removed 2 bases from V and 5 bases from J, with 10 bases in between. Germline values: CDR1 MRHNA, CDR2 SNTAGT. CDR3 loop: CASSDRLGDEQYF. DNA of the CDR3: TGTGCCAGCAGTGACAGGTTGGGCGACGAGCAGTACTTC.

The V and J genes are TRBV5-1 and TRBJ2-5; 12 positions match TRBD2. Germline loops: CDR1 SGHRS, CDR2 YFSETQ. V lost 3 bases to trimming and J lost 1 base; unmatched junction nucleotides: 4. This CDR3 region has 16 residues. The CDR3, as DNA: TGCGCCAGCAGCTCTAGCGGGGGGGCCTCCCAAGAGACCCAGTACTTC. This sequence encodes CASSSSGGASQETQYF.